Given below is one TCR beta chain in context. Its recognized antigen is unknown. No much larger clone is present one base from it, and per-base qualities are unavailable. This sample was included in a study of blood T cell repertoires in COVID-19 (dated by TCRdb to the early 2020s). Background on the whole study: Samples from collaborators originated in the United States, Italy and Spain and spanned both the acute and convalescent phases of COVID-19. The prospective study material was composed of cDNA or gDNA derived from T cells, B-cell-depleted T cells, or PBMCs. Subjects who had been exposed to COVID-19, were actively infected with it, or had recovered from it provided the deeply sampled blood TCRbeta repertoires that made up the dataset. The repertoires were made available in a free public database intended to serve as a resource for research on the immune response to SARS-CoV-2. Samples were obtained from the ongoing ImmuneRACE study (first 160 participants) and from over 1,000 subjects provided by 6 global collaborators. Nearly every sample came with metadata listing a de-identified subject ID, COVID-19 status, age in years and sex. Where available, HLA class I and class II types were obtained from metadata supplied by the sample provider rather than from assay-based typing. What the work shows at the level of the full study, not this receptor alone: How much clinical and demographic metadata was included differed by source and by participant, and the metadata was provided uncurated.

The collaborating institutions used their own protocols to collect whole blood in K2EDTA tubes. For TCRbeta analysis, collaborator samples were shipped as frozen whole blood, as isolated PBMCs, or as DNA extracted from either sample type. The immunoSEQ Assay, a bias-controlled multiplex PCR, was used to amplify TCRbeta CDR3 regions from genomic DNA. As for how the authors treated the data: The number of nucleated cells in each sample was estimated by amplification of reference gene primers within the assay. Sequence reads were collapsed and filtered to measure the absolute abundance of every unique TCRbeta CDR3 rearrangement. For each sample, productive Simpson clonality was calculated as the square root of Simpson's diversity index across productive rearrangements. TCRdb re-hosts the immuneACCESS table, in-frame sequences only. Its copies lack some clones; in the studies checked, an unresolved V gene accounts for under half of them, and the cause for the rest is not known. The V and J calls and clone size are taken from that table; D and trimming were inferred from the DNA. This sample gives under 75,000 clones in total; 88% of them show up just once. The top ten clones comprise about 18% of the sample.

Sample: peripheral blood. The receptor was derived from a woman aged 80 or over with active COVID-19.

The base sequence is TGTGCCAGCAGAAACAGGGGTGCGAACTATGGCTACACCTTC. The resulting protein is CASRNRGANYGYTF. In this chain, TRBV4-2 is recombined with TRBJ1-2, and 7 bases in between align with TRBD1. Trimming takes 6 bases off V and 2 bases off J; junction bases not matched to a gene: 6. CDR1 and CDR2, per the germline V gene, are LGHNA and YNFKEQ. The CDR3 measures 14 amino acids from cysteine to phenylalanine. Only CDR3 DNA remains: 42 bases, in frame from the first base.